The 5 T cell receptor beta chains below were found in one sample sequenced in a study of shared clonotypes between healthy human individuals (dated by TCRdb to the early 2020s). The library was generated by the immunoSEQ multiplex PCR assay. As stored in TCRdb, this immuneACCESS dataset retains in-frame rearrangements with V and J assigned. A fraction of the clones does not appear; measured against another copy, unresolved V genes explain less than half of the discrepancy, and the remainder lacks a known reason. The sample has hundreds of thousands of clones on record, 79% of them singletons. Together, the top ten hold over 10% of the sample. Sequenced material: PBMCs. Every receptor here comes from a woman in her thirties or forties in good health. Some clones in this sample may be carry-over from other donors' samples.

The CDR3 is CASSTPAPSNTGELFF. The CDR3 DNA follows: TGTGCCAGCAGTACCCCCGCCCCTTCCAACACCGGGGAGCTGTTTTTT. The rearrangement uses TRBV7-8 and TRBJ2-2; no firm D call. The CDR3 is 16 amino acids. Between the trimmed V and J ends, which lost 6 bases and 2 bases, there was a span of 16 bases. Germline V gene lookup returns CDR1 SGHVS and CDR2 FQNEAQ.

The chain carries TRBV6-6 and TRBJ1-1, with a possible D match to TRBD1 (6 bases). Trimming removed 6 bases at V and 9 bases at J, with 20 bases between. The germline gives CDR1 MNHNY, CDR2 SVGAGI (reference sequence). The CDR3 sequence is 14 residues long. The CDR3 here is CASRLGQNSRQAFF. CDR3 in DNA: TGTGCCAGCAGACTCGGACAGAATAGTCGTCAAGCTTTCTTT.

V usage is TRBV28 and J usage is TRBJ2-4, with a weak D call TRBD1 (6 bases). CDR1 and CDR2 (germline): MDHEN, SYDVKM. Trimming took off 5 bases at V and 0 bases at J, with 17 bases between the two ends. This CDR3 comprises 17 residues. For the CDR3, the DNA is TGTGCCAGCAGTAAGAAGACAGGCCAGCTAGCCAAAAACATTCAGTACTTC. This sequence encodes CASSKKTGQLAKNIQYF. The variable domain in full, completed from reference TRBV28 and TRBJ2-4, reads DVKVTQSSRYLVKRTGEKVFLECVQDMDHENMFWYRQDPGLGLRLIYFSYDVKMKEKGDIPEGYSVSREKKERFSLILESASTNQTSMYLCASSKKTGQLAKNIQYFGAGTRLSVL.

V and J are TRBV7-9 and TRBJ2-5; tentatively, D is TRBD1 (5 bases). The DNA matches TRBJ2-7 better at its end, which makes the J call doubtful. Germline loops: CDR1 SEHNR, CDR2 FQNEAQ (reference sequence). This CDR3 contains 12 residues. As DNA, the CDR3 is TGTGCCAGCAGCTTTGCAGGGTTCGAGCAGTACTTC. Its protein is CASSFAGFEQYF.

The DNA of the CDR3 is TGTGCCAGCAGCTTCGCATTCGGGCGAAGAAGCTACGAGCAGTACTTC. It specifies CASSFAFGRRSYEQYF. This chain joins TRBV5-8 and TRBJ2-7; D gene ambiguous. CDR1 is SGHTS, CDR2 YDEGEE, per germline. The CDR3 covers 16 residues. Trimming took off 2 bases at V and 3 bases at J, with 18 bases between the two ends.